This TCR beta chain was recovered during a study of OX40 agonist ivuxolimab in advanced cancers. The method was immunoSEQ multiplex PCR; TCRdb's version includes in-frame clones alone and lacks a portion of them. The repertoire holds tens of thousands of clones, with less than 85% as singletons. Study-wide results and limits: More expanded clones were found, on average, in CD8+ than in CD4+ T cells.

Germline lookup yields CDR1 KGHSH and CDR2 LQKENI. The CDR3 covers 12 residues. V lost 2 bases and J 9 bases, leaving 5 bases between the germline ends. In regard to this clone: The antigen is unknown.

The origin of this receptor is an adult with an advanced solid tumor such as melanoma, head and neck, liver or kidney cancer. The source was CD4+ or CD8+ T cells sorted from blood, collected in a trial of the OX40 agonist ivuxolimab. The chain links TRBV18 to TRBJ2-6; D ambiguous. For the CDR3, the DNA is TGTGCCAGCTCACCAGACGGCAACGTCCTGACTTTC. It translates to CASSPDGNVLTF.